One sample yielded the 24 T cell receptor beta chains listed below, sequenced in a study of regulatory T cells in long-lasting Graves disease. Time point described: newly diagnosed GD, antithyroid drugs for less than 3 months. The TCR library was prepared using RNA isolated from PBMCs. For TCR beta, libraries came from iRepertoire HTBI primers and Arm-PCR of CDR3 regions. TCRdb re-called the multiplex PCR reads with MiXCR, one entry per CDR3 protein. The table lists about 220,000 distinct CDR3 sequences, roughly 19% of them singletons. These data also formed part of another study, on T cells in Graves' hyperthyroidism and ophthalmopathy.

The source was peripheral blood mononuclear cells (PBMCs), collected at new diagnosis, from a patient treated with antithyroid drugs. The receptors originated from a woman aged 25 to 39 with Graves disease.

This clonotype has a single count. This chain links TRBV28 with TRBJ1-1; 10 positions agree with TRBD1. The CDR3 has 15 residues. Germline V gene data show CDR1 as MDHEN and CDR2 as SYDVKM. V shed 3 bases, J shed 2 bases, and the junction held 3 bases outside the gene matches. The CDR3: CASSLDRGTNTEAFF. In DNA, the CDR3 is TGTGCCAGCAGTTTGGACAGGGGGACTAACACTGAAGCTTTCTTT. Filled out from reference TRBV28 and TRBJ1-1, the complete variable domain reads DVKVTQSSRYLVKRTGEKVFLECVQDMDHENMFWYRQDPGLGLRLIYFSYDVKMKEKGDIPEGYSVSREKKERFSLILESASTNQTSMYLCASSLDRGTNTEAFFGQGTRLTVV.

In DNA form, the CDR3 reads TGTGCCAGCAGTTTTAGAGCGGAGACAGATACGCAGTATTTT. Its translation is CASSFRAETDTQYF. The rearrangement joins TRBV12-3 or TRBV12-4 to TRBJ2-3; weak D call: TRBD2 (5 bases). The CDR3 consists of 14 residues. V was trimmed by 3 bases and J by 3 bases, leaving 10 bases between them.

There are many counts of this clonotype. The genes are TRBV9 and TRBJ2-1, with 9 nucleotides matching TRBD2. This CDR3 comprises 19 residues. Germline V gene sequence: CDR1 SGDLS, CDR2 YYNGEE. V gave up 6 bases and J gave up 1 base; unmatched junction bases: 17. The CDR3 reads CASNPRLGSGSTSYNEQFF. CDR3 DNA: TGTGCCAGCAACCCCCGACTTGGTAGCGGGAGTACGTCCTACAATGAGCAGTTCTTC.

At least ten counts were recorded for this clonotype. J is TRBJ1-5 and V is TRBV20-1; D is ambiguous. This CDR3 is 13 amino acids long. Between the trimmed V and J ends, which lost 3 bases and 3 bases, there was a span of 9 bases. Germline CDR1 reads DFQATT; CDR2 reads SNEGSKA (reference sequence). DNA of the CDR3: TGCAGTGCTAGGAGAGGAATCAATCAGCCCCAGCATTTT. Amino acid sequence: CSARRGINQPQHF.

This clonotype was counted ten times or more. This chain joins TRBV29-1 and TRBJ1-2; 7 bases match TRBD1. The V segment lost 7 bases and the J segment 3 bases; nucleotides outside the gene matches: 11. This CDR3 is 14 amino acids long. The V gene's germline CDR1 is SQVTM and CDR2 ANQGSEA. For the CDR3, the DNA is TGCAGCGAAAATTCCGGGACAGCTCACTATGGCTACACCTTC. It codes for CSENSGTAHYGYTF.

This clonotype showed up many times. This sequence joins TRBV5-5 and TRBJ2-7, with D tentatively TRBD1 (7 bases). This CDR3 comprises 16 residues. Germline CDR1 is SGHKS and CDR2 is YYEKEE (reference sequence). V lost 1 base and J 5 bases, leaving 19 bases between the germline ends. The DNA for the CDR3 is TGTGCCAGCAGCTTGCTGCAGGGGGGATCCATCCACGAGCAGTACTTC. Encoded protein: CASSLLQGGSIHEQYF.

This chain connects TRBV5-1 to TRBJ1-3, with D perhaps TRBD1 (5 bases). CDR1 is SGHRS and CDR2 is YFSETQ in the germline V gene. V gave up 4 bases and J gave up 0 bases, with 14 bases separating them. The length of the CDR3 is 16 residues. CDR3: CASSRDLSTSGNTIYF. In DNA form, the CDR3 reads TGCGCCAGCAGCCGGGACCTATCAACCTCTGGAAACACCATATATTTT.

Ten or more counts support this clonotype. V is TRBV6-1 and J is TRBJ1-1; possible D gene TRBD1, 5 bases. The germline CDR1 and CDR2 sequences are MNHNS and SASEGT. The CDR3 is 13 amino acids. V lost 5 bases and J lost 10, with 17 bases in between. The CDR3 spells CASSPRGDLRAFF. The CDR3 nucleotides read TGTGCCAGCAGTCCTCGAGGGGACCTGAGAGCTTTCTTT.

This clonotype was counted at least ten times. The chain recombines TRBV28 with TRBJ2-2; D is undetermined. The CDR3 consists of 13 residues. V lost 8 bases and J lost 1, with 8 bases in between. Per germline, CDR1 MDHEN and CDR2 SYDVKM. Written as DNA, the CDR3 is TGTGCCAGCCTCTGGGGGAACACCGGGGAGCTGTTTTTT. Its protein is CASLWGNTGELFF.

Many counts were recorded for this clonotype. CDR3 residues: CASSEGQANTEAFF. The CDR3 DNA reads as TGTGCCAGTAGTGAAGGACAGGCGAACACTGAAGCTTTCTTT. This sequence joins TRBV19 and TRBJ1-1; TRBD1 matches 7 bases. J lost 1 base, V lost 5 bases, and 4 bases had no gene match. CDR3 length: 14 amino acids. The germline gives CDR1 LNHDA, CDR2 SQIVND (reference sequence).

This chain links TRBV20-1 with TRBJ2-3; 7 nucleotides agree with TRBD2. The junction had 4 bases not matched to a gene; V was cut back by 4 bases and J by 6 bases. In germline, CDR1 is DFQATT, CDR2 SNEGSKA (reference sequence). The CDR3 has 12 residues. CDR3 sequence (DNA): TGCAGTGCTACTAGCGGAGGGGATACGCAGTATTTT. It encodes CSATSGGDTQYF.

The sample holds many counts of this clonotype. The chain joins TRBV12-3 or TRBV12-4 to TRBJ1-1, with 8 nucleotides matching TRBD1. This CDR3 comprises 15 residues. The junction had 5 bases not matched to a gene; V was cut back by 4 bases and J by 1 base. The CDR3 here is CASSSSTGGNTEAFF. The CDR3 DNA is TGTGCCAGCAGTTCCTCTACAGGGGGGAACACTGAAGCTTTCTTT.

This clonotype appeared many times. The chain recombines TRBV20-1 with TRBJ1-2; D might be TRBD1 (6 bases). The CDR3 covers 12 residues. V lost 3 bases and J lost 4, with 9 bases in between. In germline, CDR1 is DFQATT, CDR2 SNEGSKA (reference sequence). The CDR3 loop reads CSASGGAYGYTF. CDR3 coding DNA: TGCAGTGCTAGTGGGGGGGCCTATGGCTACACCTTC.

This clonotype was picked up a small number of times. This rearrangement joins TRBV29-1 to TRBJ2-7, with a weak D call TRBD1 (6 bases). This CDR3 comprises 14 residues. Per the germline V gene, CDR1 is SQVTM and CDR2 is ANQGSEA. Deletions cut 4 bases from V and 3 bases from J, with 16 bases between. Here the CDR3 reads CSVAQDRSLYEQYF. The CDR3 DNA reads TGCAGCGTTGCCCAAGACAGGAGTCTCTACGAGCAGTACTTC.

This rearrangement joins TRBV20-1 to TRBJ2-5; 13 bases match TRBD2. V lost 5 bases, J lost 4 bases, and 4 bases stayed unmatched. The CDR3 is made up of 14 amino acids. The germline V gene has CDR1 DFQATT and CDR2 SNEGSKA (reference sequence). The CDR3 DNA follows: TGCAGTGCTTCCGGGACTAGCGGGGCAGAGACCCAGTACTTC. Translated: CSASGTSGAETQYF.

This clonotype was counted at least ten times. For the CDR3, the DNA is TGTGCCAGCCACCCAGCGGGGGAGATGACTACGCAGTATTTT. This encodes CASHPAGEMTTQYF. The V gene is TRBV2, the J gene TRBJ2-3; 8 nucleotides match TRBD2. V dropped 8 bases and J dropped 8; count of bases not matched to a gene: 12. The CDR3 is 14 residues long. Germline-derived CDR1 and CDR2 are SNHLY and FYNNEI. Looking up the rest from reference TRBV2 and TRBJ2-3 gives the full variable domain: EPEVTQTPSHQVTQMGQEVILRCVPISNHLYFYWYRQILGQKVEFLVSFYNNEISEKSEIFDDQFSVERPDGSNFTLKIRSTKLEDSAMYFCASHPAGEMTTQYFGPGTRLTVL.

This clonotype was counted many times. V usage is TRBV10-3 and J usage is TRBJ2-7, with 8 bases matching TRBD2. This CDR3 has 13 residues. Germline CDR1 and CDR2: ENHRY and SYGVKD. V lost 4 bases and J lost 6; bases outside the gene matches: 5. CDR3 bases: TGTGCCATCAGTGGGACTAGCACGGGCGAGCAGTACTTC. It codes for CAISGTSTGEQYF.

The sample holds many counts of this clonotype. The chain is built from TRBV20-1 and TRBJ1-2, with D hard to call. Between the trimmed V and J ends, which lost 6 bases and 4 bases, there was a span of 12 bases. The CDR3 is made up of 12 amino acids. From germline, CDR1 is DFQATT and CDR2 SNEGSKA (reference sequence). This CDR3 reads CSASRSLYGYTF. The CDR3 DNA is TGCAGTGCCAGCCGGTCACTCTATGGCTACACCTTC.

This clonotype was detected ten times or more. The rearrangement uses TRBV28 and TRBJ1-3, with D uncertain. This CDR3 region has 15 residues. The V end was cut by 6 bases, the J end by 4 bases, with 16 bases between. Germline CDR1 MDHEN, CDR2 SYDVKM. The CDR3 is CASSVLRVSGNTIYF. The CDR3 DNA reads TGTGCCAGCAGCGTGCTACGGGTCAGCGGAAACACCATATATTTT.

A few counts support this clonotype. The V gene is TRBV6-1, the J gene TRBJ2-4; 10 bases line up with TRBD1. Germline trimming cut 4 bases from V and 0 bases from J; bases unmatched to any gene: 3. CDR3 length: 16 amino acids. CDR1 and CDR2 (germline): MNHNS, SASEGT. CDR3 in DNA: TGTGCCAGCAGTGGGACAGGGGGGTTAGCCAAAAACATTCAGTACTTC. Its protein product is CASSGTGGLAKNIQYF.

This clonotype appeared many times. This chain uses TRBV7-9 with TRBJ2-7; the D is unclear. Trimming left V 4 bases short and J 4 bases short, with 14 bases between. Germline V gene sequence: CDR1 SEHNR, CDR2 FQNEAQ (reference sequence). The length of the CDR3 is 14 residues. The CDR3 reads CASSSPPPLYEQYF. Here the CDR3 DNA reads TGTGCCAGCAGCTCGCCTCCCCCCCTTTACGAGCAGTACTTC.

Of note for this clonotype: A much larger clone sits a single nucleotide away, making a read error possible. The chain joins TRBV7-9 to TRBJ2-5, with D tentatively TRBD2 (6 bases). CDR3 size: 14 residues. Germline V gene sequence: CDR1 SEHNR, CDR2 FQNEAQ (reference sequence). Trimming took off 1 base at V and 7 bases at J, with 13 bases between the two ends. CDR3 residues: CASSLDSGERTQYF. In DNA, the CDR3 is TGTGCCAGCAGCTTAGACTCGGGAGAGAGGACCCAGTACTTC.

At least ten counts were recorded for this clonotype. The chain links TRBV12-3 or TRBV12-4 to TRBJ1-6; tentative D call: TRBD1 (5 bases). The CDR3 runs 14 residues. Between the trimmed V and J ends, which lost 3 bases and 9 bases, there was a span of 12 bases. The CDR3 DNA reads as TGTGCCAGCAGTTTCCAGGGTGATGGTTCACCCCTCCACTTT. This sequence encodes CASSFQGDGSPLHF.

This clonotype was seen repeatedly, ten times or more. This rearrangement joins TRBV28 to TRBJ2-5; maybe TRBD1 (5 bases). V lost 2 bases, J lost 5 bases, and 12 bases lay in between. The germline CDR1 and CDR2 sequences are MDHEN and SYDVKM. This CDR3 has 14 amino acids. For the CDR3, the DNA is TGTGCCAGCAGTTTACTCAGGGCTGAGGAGACCCAGTACTTC. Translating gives CASSLLRAEETQYF.